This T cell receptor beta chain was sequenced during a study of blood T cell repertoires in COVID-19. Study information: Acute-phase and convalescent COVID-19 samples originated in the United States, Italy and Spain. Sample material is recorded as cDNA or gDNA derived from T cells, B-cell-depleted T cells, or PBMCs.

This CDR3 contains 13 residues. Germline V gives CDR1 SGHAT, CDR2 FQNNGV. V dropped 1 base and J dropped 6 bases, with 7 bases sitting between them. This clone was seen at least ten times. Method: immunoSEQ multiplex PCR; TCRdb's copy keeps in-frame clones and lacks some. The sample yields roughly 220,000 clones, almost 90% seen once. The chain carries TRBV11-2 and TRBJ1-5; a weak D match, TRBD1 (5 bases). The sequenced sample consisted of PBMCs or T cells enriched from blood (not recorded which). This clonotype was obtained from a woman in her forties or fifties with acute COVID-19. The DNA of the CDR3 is TGTGCCAGCAGCTTAGTCGGGGGTCAGCCCCAGCATTTT. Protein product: CASSLVGGQPQHF.